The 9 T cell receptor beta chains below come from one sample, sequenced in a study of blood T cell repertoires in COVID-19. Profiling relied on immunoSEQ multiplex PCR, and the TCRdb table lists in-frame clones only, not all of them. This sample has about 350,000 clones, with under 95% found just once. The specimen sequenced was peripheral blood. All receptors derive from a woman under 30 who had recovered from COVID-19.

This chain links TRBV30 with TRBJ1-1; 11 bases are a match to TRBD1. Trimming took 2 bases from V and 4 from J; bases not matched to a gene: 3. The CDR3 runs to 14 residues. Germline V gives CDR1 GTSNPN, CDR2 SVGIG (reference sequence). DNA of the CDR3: TGTGCCTGGAGTCCCGGGACAGGGGGCACTGAAGCTTTCTTT. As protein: CAWSPGTGGTEAFF. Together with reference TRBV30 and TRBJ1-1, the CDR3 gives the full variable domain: SQTIHQWPATLVQPVGSPLSLECTVEGTSNPNLYWYRQAAGRGLQLLFYSVGIGQISSEVPQNLSASRPQDRQFILSSKKLLLSDSGFYLCAWSPGTGGTEAFFGQGTRLTVV.

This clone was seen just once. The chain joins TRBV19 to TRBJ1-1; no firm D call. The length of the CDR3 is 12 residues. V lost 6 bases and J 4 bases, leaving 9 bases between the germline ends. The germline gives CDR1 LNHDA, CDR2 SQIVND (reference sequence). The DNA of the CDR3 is TGTGCCAGTAGCCCCGCGGGCACTGAAGCTTTCTTT. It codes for CASSPAGTEAFF. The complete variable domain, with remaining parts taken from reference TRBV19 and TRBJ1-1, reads DGGITQSPKYLFRKEGQNVTLSCEQNLNHDAMYWYRQDPGQGLRLIYYSQIVNDFQKGDIAEGYSVSREKKESFPLTVTSAQKNPTAFYLCASSPAGTEAFFGQGTRLTVV.

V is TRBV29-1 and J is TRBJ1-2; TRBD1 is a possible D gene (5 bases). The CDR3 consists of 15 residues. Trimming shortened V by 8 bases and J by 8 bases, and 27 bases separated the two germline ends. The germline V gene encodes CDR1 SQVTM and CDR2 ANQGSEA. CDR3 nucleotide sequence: TGCAGCTGGGGGGACCGGGCAGAAGGGTTGGGCGGCTACACCTTC. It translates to CSWGDRAEGLGGYTF.

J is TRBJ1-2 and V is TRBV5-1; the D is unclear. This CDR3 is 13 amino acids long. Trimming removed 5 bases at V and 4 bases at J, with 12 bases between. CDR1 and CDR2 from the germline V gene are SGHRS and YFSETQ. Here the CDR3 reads CASSGQIRYGYTF. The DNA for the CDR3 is TGCGCCAGCAGTGGGCAGATTCGCTATGGCTACACCTTC.

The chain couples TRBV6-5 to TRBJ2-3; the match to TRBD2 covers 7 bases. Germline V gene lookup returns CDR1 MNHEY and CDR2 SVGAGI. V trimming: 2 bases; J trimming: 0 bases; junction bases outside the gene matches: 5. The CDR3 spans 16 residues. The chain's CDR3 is CASSYPGGGSTDTQYF. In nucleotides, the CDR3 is TGTGCCAGCAGTTACCCCGGCGGGGGAAGCACAGATACGCAGTATTTT.

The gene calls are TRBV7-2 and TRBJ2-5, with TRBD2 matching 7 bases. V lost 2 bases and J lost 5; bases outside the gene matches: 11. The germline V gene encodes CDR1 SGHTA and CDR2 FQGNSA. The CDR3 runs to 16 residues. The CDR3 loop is CASSLHITSVSETQYF. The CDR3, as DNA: TGTGCCAGCAGCTTACACATTACTAGCGTCTCGGAGACCCAGTACTTC. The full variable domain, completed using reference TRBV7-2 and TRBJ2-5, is GAGVSQSPSNKVTEKGKDVELRCDPISGHTALYWYRQSLGQGLEFLIYFQGNSAPDKSGLPSDRFSAERTGGSVSTLTIQRTQQEDSAVYLCASSLHITSVSETQYFGPGTRLLVL.

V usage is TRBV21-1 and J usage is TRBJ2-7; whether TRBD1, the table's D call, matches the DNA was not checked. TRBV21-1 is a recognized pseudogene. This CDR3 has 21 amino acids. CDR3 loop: CATKMGQGRVGIERQIREQYV. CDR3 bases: TGTGCCACCAAGATGGGACAGGGAAGGGTTGGAATAGAGCGGCAAATTAGGGAGCAGTACGTC.

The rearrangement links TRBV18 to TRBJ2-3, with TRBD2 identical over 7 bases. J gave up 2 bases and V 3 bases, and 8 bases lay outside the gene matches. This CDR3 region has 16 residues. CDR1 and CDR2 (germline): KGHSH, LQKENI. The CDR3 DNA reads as TGTGCCAGCTCACCTAAGAGCGGGGCCTCCACAGATACGCAGTATTTT. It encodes CASSPKSGASTDTQYF.

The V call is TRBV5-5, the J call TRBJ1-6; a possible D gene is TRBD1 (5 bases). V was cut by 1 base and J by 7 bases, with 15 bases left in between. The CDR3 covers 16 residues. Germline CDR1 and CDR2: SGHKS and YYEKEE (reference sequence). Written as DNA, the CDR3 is TGTGCCAGCAGCTTGTGGGGGGGGACGCTGAATTCACCCCTCCACTTT. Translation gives CASSLWGGTLNSPLHF.